Listed below are T cell receptor beta chains from one sample, sequenced in a study of control samples from healthy donors and cancer patients. The protocol was immunoSEQ multiplex PCR, while the TCRdb copy is restricted to in-frame clones and leaves out a portion. The data show approximately 140,000 clones, about 89% seen once. Material: blood. Receptors originate from a young man in good health. CDR3s include the opening cysteine and the closing phenylalanine or tryptophan. D genes are given only for firm matches. Clone size is not always given. Where it is, it says once, few, many or a class for expanded clones.

V gene: TRBV19
J gene: TRBJ2-5
clone size: .
CDR3 length: 16
D gene: .
CDR3 protein: CASSIIAERYQETQYF
CDR3 DNA: TGTGCCAGTAGTATAATAGCAGAAAGGTACCAAGAGACCCAGTACTTC

V gene: TRBV7-9
J gene: TRBJ2-1
clone size: .
CDR3 length: 13
D gene: TRBD1
CDR3 protein: CASSPPAGGRRFF
CDR3 DNA: TGTGCCAGCAGCCCCCCCGCAGGGGGACGCCGGTTCTTC

V gene: TRBV3-1/TRBV3-2
J gene: TRBJ1-2
clone size: .
CDR3 length: 13
D gene: .
CDR3 protein: CASSRIGQSGYTF
CDR3 DNA: TGTGCCAGCAGCCGAATTGGACAGAGCGGCTACACCTTC

V gene: TRBV29-1
J gene: TRBJ1-1
clone size: once
CDR3 length: 13
D gene: .
CDR3 protein: CSVRGQMNTEAFF
CDR3 DNA: TGCAGCGTTCGAGGACAGATGAACACTGAAGCTTTCTTT

V gene: TRBV14
J gene: TRBJ2-7
clone size: .
CDR3 length: 18
D gene: TRBD2
CDR3 protein: CASSLLSPGLTSSYEQYF
CDR3 DNA: TGTGCCAGCAGCCTACTCTCCCCGGGACTAACAAGCTCCTACGAGCAGTACTTC

V gene: TRBV16
J gene: TRBJ2-7
clone size: .
CDR3 length: 18
D gene: TRBD1
CDR3 protein: CASSPMEGRGQRGYEQYF
CDR3 DNA: TGTGCCAGCAGCCCCATGGAGGGCAGGGGGCAAAGGGGCTACGAGCAGTACTTC

V gene: TRBV7-7
J gene: TRBJ2-1
clone size: .
CDR3 length: 15
D gene: TRBD2
CDR3 protein: CASSLRLAADSEQFF
CDR3 DNA: TGTGCCAGCAGCTTGAGACTAGCGGCCGACTCTGAGCAGTTCTTC

V gene: TRBV6-5
J gene: TRBJ2-1
clone size: .
CDR3 length: 13
D gene: .
CDR3 protein: CASSPLNRDEQFF
CDR3 DNA: TGTGCCAGCAGTCCGCTAAATAGAGATGAGCAGTTCTTC

V gene: TRBV7-2
J gene: TRBJ1-5
clone size: .
CDR3 length: 15
D gene: .
CDR3 protein: CASSLEGGDNQPQHF
CDR3 DNA: TGTGCCAGCAGCTTAGAGGGGGGGGACAATCAGCCCCAGCATTTT

V gene: TRBV2
J gene: TRBJ2-3
clone size: .
CDR3 length: 13
D gene: .
CDR3 protein: CASSGPPTDTQYF
CDR3 DNA: TGTGCCAGCAGTGGGCCCCCCACAGATACGCAGTATTTT

V gene: TRBV27
J gene: TRBJ1-1
clone size: .
CDR3 length: 15
D gene: .
CDR3 protein: CASSNLGQANTEAFF
CDR3 DNA: TGTGCCAGCAGTAATTTGGGGCAGGCGAACACTGAAGCTTTCTTT

V gene: TRBV9
J gene: TRBJ2-2
clone size: .
CDR3 length: 15
D gene: TRBD2
CDR3 protein: CASSVAGDNTGELFF
CDR3 DNA: TGTGCCAGCAGCGTCGCGGGGGATAACACCGGGGAGCTGTTTTTT

V gene: TRBV15
J gene: TRBJ2-3
clone size: .
CDR3 length: 15
D gene: .
CDR3 protein: CATSREAGLTDTQYF
CDR3 DNA: TGTGCCACCAGCAGAGAAGCGGGTCTCACAGATACGCAGTATTTT

V gene: TRBV29-1
J gene: TRBJ1-1
clone size: .
CDR3 length: 13
D gene: .
CDR3 protein: CSVVFGRNTEAFF
CDR3 DNA: TGCAGCGTTGTATTTGGGAGGAACACTGAAGCTTTCTTT

V gene: TRBV9
J gene: TRBJ1-2
clone size: .
CDR3 length: 15
D gene: TRBD1
CDR3 protein: CASSVGAGGLYGYTF
CDR3 DNA: TGTGCCAGCAGCGTAGGGGCAGGGGGGCTCTATGGCTACACCTTC

V gene: TRBV6-5
J gene: TRBJ2-5
clone size: once
CDR3 length: 11
D gene: .
CDR3 protein: CAGRTEETQYF
CDR3 DNA: TGTGCGGGCCGGACAGAAGAGACCCAGTACTTC

V gene: TRBV10-3
J gene: TRBJ2-7
clone size: .
CDR3 length: 15
D gene: TRBD1
CDR3 protein: CAISGNDRGPYEQYF
CDR3 DNA: TGTGCCATCAGTGGGAACGACAGGGGGCCCTACGAGCAGTACTTC

V gene: TRBV4-1
J gene: TRBJ1-5
clone size: .
CDR3 length: 21
D gene: .
CDR3 protein: CASSQEGQGPNRPYSNQPQHF
CDR3 DNA: TGCGCCAGCAGCCAAGAGGGCCAGGGTCCAAATCGCCCTTATAGCAATCAGCCCCAGCATTTT

V gene: TRBV2
J gene: TRBJ1-4
clone size: .
CDR3 length: 12
D gene: .
CDR3 protein: CASSRQNEKLFF
CDR3 DNA: TGTGCCAGCAGTCGACAGAATGAAAAACTGTTTTTT

V gene: TRBV4-1
J gene: TRBJ2-3
clone size: .
CDR3 length: 14
D gene: TRBD1
CDR3 protein: CASSLGQATDTQYF
CDR3 DNA: TGCGCCAGCAGCCTCGGACAGGCCACAGATACGCAGTATTTT

V gene: TRBV19
J gene: TRBJ2-1
clone size: .
CDR3 length: 16
D gene: .
CDR3 protein: CASSIGGIYTHNEQFF
CDR3 DNA: TGTGCCAGTAGTATCGGCGGGATCTATACTCACAATGAGCAGTTCTTC

V gene: TRBV4-3
J gene: TRBJ1-2
clone size: .
CDR3 length: 16
D gene: .
CDR3 protein: CASSQDFRQFNYGYTF
CDR3 DNA: TGCGCCAGCAGCCAAGATTTCCGGCAGTTTAACTATGGCTACACCTTC

V gene: TRBV7-2
J gene: TRBJ1-2
clone size: .
CDR3 length: 14
D gene: .
CDR3 protein: CASSPQEGHYGYTF
CDR3 DNA: TGTGCCAGCAGCCCCCAGGAGGGACACTATGGCTACACCTTC

V gene: TRBV9
J gene: TRBJ2-3
clone size: once
CDR3 length: 16
D gene: .
CDR3 protein: CASSVGAVRDTDTQYF
CDR3 DNA: TGTGCCAGCAGCGTAGGGGCCGTCCGCGATACAGATACGCAGTATTTT

V gene: TRBV7-9
J gene: TRBJ2-3
clone size: .
CDR3 length: 16
D gene: .
CDR3 protein: CASSLISWVGTDTQYF
CDR3 DNA: TGTGCCAGCAGCTTAATAAGTTGGGTGGGCACAGATACGCAGTATTTT

V gene: TRBV7-9
J gene: TRBJ2-7
clone size: .
CDR3 length: 13
D gene: .
CDR3 protein: CASSTGNEAEQYF
CDR3 DNA: TGTGCCAGCAGCACAGGGAACGAAGCCGAGCAGTACTTC

V gene: TRBV27
J gene: TRBJ1-5
clone size: .
CDR3 length: 13
D gene: .
CDR3 protein: CASSSKGFQPQHF
CDR3 DNA: TGTGCCAGCAGTTCTAAGGGTTTTCAGCCCCAGCATTTT

V gene: TRBV24-1
J gene: TRBJ2-3
clone size: .
CDR3 length: 13
D gene: .
CDR3 protein: CATRQGPTDTQYF
CDR3 DNA: TGTGCCACCAGGCAGGGCCCCACAGATACGCAGTATTTT

V gene: TRBV6-6
J gene: TRBJ1-4
clone size: .
CDR3 length: 14
D gene: TRBD1
CDR3 protein: CASSLGGANEKLFF
CDR3 DNA: TGTGCCAGCAGTTTAGGGGGCGCGAATGAAAAACTGTTTTTT

V gene: TRBV4-2
J gene: TRBJ2-7
clone size: .
CDR3 length: 16
D gene: .
CDR3 protein: CASSQDALDGPYEQYF
CDR3 DNA: TGTGCCAGCAGCCAAGATGCGTTAGACGGCCCCTACGAGCAGTACTTC

V gene: TRBV5-4
J gene: TRBJ1-2
clone size: .
CDR3 length: 14
D gene: TRBD1
CDR3 protein: CASTDRGQLYGYTF
CDR3 DNA: TGTGCCTCCACCGACAGGGGACAATTGTACGGCTACACCTTC

V gene: TRBV30
J gene: TRBJ2-7
clone size: .
CDR3 length: 13
D gene: TRBD2
CDR3 protein: CAWSPGGGYEQYF
CDR3 DNA: TGTGCCTGGAGTCCTGGGGGGGGCTACGAGCAGTACTTC

V gene: TRBV5-1
J gene: TRBJ1-1
clone size: .
CDR3 length: 15
D gene: .
CDR3 protein: CASSLVGEGVPEAFF
CDR3 DNA: TGCGCCAGCAGCTTGGTAGGGGAGGGGGTACCTGAAGCTTTCTTT

V gene: TRBV6-5
J gene: TRBJ1-5
clone size: .
CDR3 length: 14
D gene: TRBD1
CDR3 protein: CASRPTGSNQPQHF
CDR3 DNA: TGTGCCAGCAGACCGACAGGGAGCAATCAGCCCCAGCATTTT

V gene: TRBV6-6
J gene: TRBJ2-3
clone size: .
CDR3 length: 14
D gene: .
CDR3 protein: CASSYGGYTDTQYF
CDR3 DNA: TGTGCCAGCAGTTACGGAGGATACACAGATACGCAGTATTTT

V gene: TRBV3-1/TRBV3-2
J gene: TRBJ2-1
clone size: .
CDR3 length: 17
D gene: TRBD2
CDR3 protein: CASSLTDASGGGNEQFF
CDR3 DNA: TGTGCCAGCAGCCTGACCGACGCTAGCGGGGGGGGCAATGAGCAGTTCTTC

V gene: TRBV10-3
J gene: TRBJ2-5
clone size: .
CDR3 length: 17
D gene: TRBD2
CDR3 protein: CAISEGTSGGQQETQYF
CDR3 DNA: TGTGCCATCAGTGAGGGGACTAGCGGGGGCCAACAAGAGACCCAGTACTTC

V gene: TRBV9
J gene: TRBJ1-5
clone size: .
CDR3 length: 15
D gene: TRBD1
CDR3 protein: CASSLRGLSNQPQHF
CDR3 DNA: TGTGCCAGCAGCCTAAGGGGGCTAAGCAATCAGCCCCAGCATTTT

V gene: TRBV2
J gene: TRBJ1-1
clone size: .
CDR3 length: 15
D gene: TRBD1
CDR3 protein: CASSVQGAPNTEAFF
CDR3 DNA: TGTGCCAGCAGTGTTCAGGGGGCGCCGAACACTGAAGCTTTCTTT

V gene: TRBV7-9
J gene: TRBJ2-1
clone size: .
CDR3 length: 14
D gene: TRBD2
CDR3 protein: CASSLASAGVEQFF
CDR3 DNA: TGTGCCAGCAGCTTAGCGTCGGCGGGGGTGGAGCAGTTCTTC

V gene: TRBV7-6
J gene: TRBJ2-7
clone size: .
CDR3 length: 16
D gene: .
CDR3 protein: CASSLADKARADEQYF
CDR3 DNA: TGTGCCAGCAGCTTAGCGGACAAGGCTCGGGCTGACGAGCAGTACTTC

V gene: TRBV12-3/TRBV12-4
J gene: TRBJ1-2
clone size: .
CDR3 length: 13
D gene: .
CDR3 protein: CASSFVTNYGYTF
CDR3 DNA: TGTGCCAGCAGTTTTGTTACTAACTATGGCTACACCTTC

V gene: TRBV4-1
J gene: TRBJ1-2
clone size: .
CDR3 length: 13
D gene: .
CDR3 protein: CASSLGLGYGYTF
CDR3 DNA: TGCGCCAGCAGCCTAGGGTTGGGCTATGGCTACACCTTC

V gene: TRBV27
J gene: TRBJ2-1
clone size: .
CDR3 length: 11
D gene: .
CDR3 protein: CASSLGNEQFF
CDR3 DNA: TGTGCCAGCAGTCTCGGCAATGAGCAGTTCTTC

V gene: TRBV10-3
J gene: TRBJ2-1
clone size: .
CDR3 length: 15
D gene: .
CDR3 protein: CAISESGGGLSEQFF
CDR3 DNA: TGTGCCATCAGTGAGTCTGGGGGGGGCCTCTCTGAGCAGTTCTTC

V gene: TRBV7-9
J gene: TRBJ2-5
clone size: .
CDR3 length: 15
D gene: .
CDR3 protein: CASSLNPRYQETQYF
CDR3 DNA: TGTGCCAGCAGCTTGAATCCCCGGTACCAAGAGACCCAGTACTTC

V gene: TRBV5-1
J gene: TRBJ2-7
clone size: .
CDR3 length: 13
D gene: TRBD1
CDR3 protein: CASSTGQVTGQYF
CDR3 DNA: TGCGCCAGCAGCACGGGACAGGTTACCGGGCAGTACTTC

V gene: TRBV10-3
J gene: TRBJ1-1
clone size: .
CDR3 length: 15
D gene: .
CDR3 protein: CAISAEGARNTEAFF
CDR3 DNA: TGTGCCATCAGTGCCGAAGGGGCAAGGAACACTGAAGCTTTCTTT

V gene: TRBV9
J gene: TRBJ1-2
clone size: .
CDR3 length: 15
D gene: .
CDR3 protein: CASSVGAGDVYGYTF
CDR3 DNA: TGTGCCAGCAGCGTAGGCGCAGGGGATGTGTATGGCTACACCTTC

V gene: TRBV5-1
J gene: TRBJ1-1
clone size: .
CDR3 length: 15
D gene: TRBD1
CDR3 protein: CASRGTGTVNTEAFF
CDR3 DNA: TGCGCCAGCAGGGGGACCGGGACAGTCAACACTGAAGCTTTCTTT

V gene: TRBV5-1
J gene: TRBJ1-2
clone size: .
CDR3 length: 13
D gene: TRBD1
CDR3 protein: CASSDGTGGGYTF
CDR3 DNA: TGCGCCAGCAGCGACGGGACAGGGGGCGGCTACACCTTC

V gene: TRBV2
J gene: TRBJ1-5
clone size: .
CDR3 length: 17
D gene: .
CDR3 protein: CASSQRLDRESNQPQHF
CDR3 DNA: TGTGCCAGCAGTCAGAGATTGGACAGAGAGAGCAATCAGCCCCAGCATTTT

V gene: TRBV2
J gene: TRBJ1-1
clone size: .
CDR3 length: 15
D gene: .
CDR3 protein: CASSEALHLNTEAFF
CDR3 DNA: TGTGCCAGCAGTGAAGCATTACACCTGAACACTGAAGCTTTCTTT

V gene: TRBV5-4
J gene: TRBJ2-7
clone size: .
CDR3 length: 15
D gene: .
CDR3 protein: CASRGTTGCSYEQYF
CDR3 DNA: TGTGCCAGCAGGGGTACCACAGGGTGCTCCTACGAGCAGTACTTC

V gene: TRBV7-9
J gene: TRBJ1-6
clone size: .
CDR3 length: 13
D gene: .
CDR3 protein: CASSLAGGSPLHF
CDR3 DNA: TGTGCCAGCAGCTTAGCGGGGGGATCACCCCTCCACTTT

V gene: TRBV9
J gene: TRBJ1-3
clone size: .
CDR3 length: 14
D gene: .
CDR3 protein: CASSPHWAGNTIYF
CDR3 DNA: TGTGCCAGCAGCCCCCACTGGGCAGGAAACACCATATATTTT

V gene: TRBV5-1
J gene: TRBJ2-2
clone size: .
CDR3 length: 13
D gene: .
CDR3 protein: CASSGRVTGELFF
CDR3 DNA: TGCGCCAGCTCCGGGAGAGTCACCGGGGAGCTGTTTTTT